Listed here are 28 T cell receptor beta chains from one sample, sequenced in a study of breast tumors, draining lymph nodes, adjacent tissues. Via MiXCR, TCRdb re-called the multiplex PCR reads, giving one row per CDR3 protein. Here the sample spans tens of thousands of distinct CDR3 sequences, 45% to 60% being singletons. Sequencing input: breast tumor tissue. These receptors all come from a female donor with breast cancer. Some clones in this sample may be carry-over from other donors' samples.

This clonotype has only one observation. The chain uses TRBV5-6 and TRBJ1-6, with D possibly matching TRBD1 (6 bases). The V and J ends lost 0 bases and 0 bases respectively, with 10 bases between them. Germline V gene lookup returns CDR1 SGHDT and CDR2 YYEEEE. This CDR3 is built from 17 residues. The CDR3 region has the DNA TGTGCCAGCAGCTTGGACAGGGAACGCTCCTATAATTCACCCCTCCACTTT. This translates into CASSLDRERSYNSPLHF.

With respect to this clonotype: An end of the junction does not agree with germline; a read error may underlie this. The chain joins TRBV6-1 to TRBJ1-5, with D possibly matching TRBD1 (6 bases). The CDR3 sequence is 13 residues long. Germline CDR1 is MNHNS and CDR2 is SASEGT. CDR3 sequence (DNA): TGTGCCAGCCCCGTGGGGGGCACTCAGACCCAGCATTTT. Translation gives CASPVGGTQTQHF.

By sample share, this clonotype is medium-sized. The chain combines TRBV7-3 with TRBJ2-2, with 7 bases matching TRBD2. The CDR3 has 15 residues. V dropped 2 bases and J dropped 5; count of bases not matched to a gene: 5. The germline V gene has CDR1 SGHTA and CDR2 FQGTGA. The CDR3 spells CASSLGSAGTGELFF. For the CDR3, the DNA is TGTGCCAGCAGCTTAGGATCAGCGGGGACCGGGGAGCTGTTTTTT.

The rearrangement uses TRBV20-1 and TRBJ1-4; no definite D call. This CDR3 spans 14 amino acids. The germline V gene encodes CDR1 DFQATT and CDR2 SNEGSKA (reference sequence). Trimming shortened V by 3 bases and J by 4 bases, and 12 bases separated the two germline ends. The CDR3 region is CSASIGSYNEKLFF. In DNA form, the CDR3 reads TGCAGTGCTAGTATCGGGAGTTATAATGAAAAACTGTTTTTT.

This clonotype was counted many times. The chain is built from TRBV6-2 or TRBV6-3 and TRBJ1-2; D unresolved. The CDR3 loop spans 11 amino acids. From germline, CDR1 is MNHEY and CDR2 SVGEGT. Deletions cut 4 bases from V and 4 bases from J, with 4 bases between. In DNA, the CDR3 is TGTGCCAGCAGTTCGGGCTATGGCTACACCTTC. Its protein is CASSSGYGYTF.

The chain carries TRBV12-3 or TRBV12-4 and TRBJ1-5; D remains ambiguous. This CDR3 region has 14 residues. The V end was cut by 3 bases, the J end by 0 bases, with 6 bases between. In DNA, the CDR3 is TGTGCCAGCAGTTTTTCGGATAGCAATCAGCCCCAGCATTTT. Residues: CASSFSDSNQPQHF.

This sequence joins TRBV6-4 and TRBJ2-1; 9 bases fit TRBD2. The CDR3 is 15 residues long. Germline V CDR1 and CDR2: MRHNA, SNTAGT. After removal of 4 bases from V and 6 bases from J, the junction contained 7 bases not matched to a gene. In nucleotides, the CDR3 is TGTGCCAGCAGTGTAGAGGGACTAGCCGGCAATGAGCAGTTCTTC. It specifies CASSVEGLAGNEQFF.

The J gene is TRBJ2-5, the V gene TRBV20-1, with 10 bases that match TRBD2. Trimming took 2 bases from V and 5 from J; bases not matched to a gene: 5. Per the germline V gene, CDR1 is DFQATT and CDR2 is SNEGSKA (reference sequence). This CDR3 contains 14 residues. DNA for the CDR3: TGCAGTGCTAGATCTAGCGGGAGATTGGAGACCCAGTACTTC. It yields the protein CSARSSGRLETQYF.

V usage is TRBV19 and J usage is TRBJ1-5, with D tentatively TRBD1 (5 bases). Germline V gives CDR1 LNHDA, CDR2 SQIVND (reference sequence). The CDR3 sequence is 13 residues long. V was shortened by 4 bases and J by 8 bases, with 12 bases between the two germline ends. CDR3 in DNA: TGTGCCAGTAGTACCAGGGCGAGTGAGCCCCAGCATTTT. This encodes CASSTRASEPQHF. Variable domain in full (rest from reference TRBV19 and TRBJ1-5): DGGITQSPKYLFRKEGQNVTLSCEQNLNHDAMYWYRQDPGQGLRLIYYSQIVNDFQKGDIAEGYSVSREKKESFPLTVTSAQKNPTAFYLCASSTRASEPQHFGDGTRLSIL.

V usage is TRBV4-2 and J usage is TRBJ2-7; D remains unclear. CDR1 and CDR2 from the germline V gene are LGHNA and YNFKEQ. The CDR3 spans 17 residues. Trimming shortened V by 0 bases and J by 3 bases, and 18 bases separated the two germline ends. In nucleotides, the CDR3 is TGTGCCAGCAGCCAAGACCCATCCTTTGACACCGACTACGAGCAGTACTTC. Translated: CASSQDPSFDTDYEQYF.

J is TRBJ1-1 and V is TRBV4-3, with a tentative D call TRBD1 (5 bases). This CDR3 is 16 amino acids long. Germline V gene sequence: CDR1 LGHNA, CDR2 YSLEER. Trimming stripped 0 bases from V and 4 bases from J, with 15 bases between. The CDR3 nucleotides read TGCGCCAGCAGCCAAGATCGGCAGGGTAGATTCACTGAAGCTTTCTTT. Residues: CASSQDRQGRFTEAFF.

This clonotype was counted many times. This chain links TRBV20-1 with TRBJ2-3, with D perhaps being TRBD1 or TRBD2 (5 bases each). Germline V lookup: CDR1 DFQATT, CDR2 SNEGSKA (reference sequence). V was cut by 5 bases and J by 6 bases, with 12 bases left in between. The CDR3 covers 12 residues. The CDR3, as DNA: TGCAGTGCTTGGGAGTCAGGGGATACGCAGTATTTT. This gives the protein CSAWESGDTQYF.

The chain recombines TRBV20-1 with TRBJ1-2; D not certain. V was pared by 0 bases and J by 0 bases, with 8 bases between. The germline V gene has CDR1 DFQATT and CDR2 SNEGSKA (reference sequence). The CDR3 is made up of 14 amino acids. The CDR3 reads CSARDAKPNYGYTF. The CDR3 bases are TGCAGTGCTAGAGATGCCAAACCTAACTATGGCTACACCTTC.

By frequency in the sample, this clonotype is medium-sized. The V and J genes are TRBV4-2 and TRBJ1-4, with D perhaps TRBD1 (6 bases). Germline V CDR1 and CDR2: LGHNA, YNFKEQ. CDR3 length equals 16 residues. V was cut by 2 bases and J by 5 bases, with 15 bases left in between. The CDR3 DNA reads as TGTGCCAGCAGCCAACCTTGGACAGAGCCCAATGAAAAACTGTTTTTT. It encodes CASSQPWTEPNEKLFF.

V usage is TRBV7-2 and J usage is TRBJ2-3; weak D call: TRBD1 (7 bases). V lost 6 bases and J lost 5, with 18 bases in between. CDR1 SGHTA and CDR2 FQGNSA come from the germline V gene. The CDR3 is 15 amino acids. CDR3 in DNA: TGTGCCAGCAGGCTGGAGGGGGCTTTGGTAGATACGCAGTATTTT. Protein sequence: CASRLEGALVDTQYF.

The chain uses TRBV5-6 and TRBJ1-2; 8 bases are a match to TRBD1. V shed 4 bases and J 5 bases; nucleotides not matched to a gene: 13. The CDR3 runs 16 residues. CDR1 is SGHDT and CDR2 is YYEEEE in the germline V gene. DNA for the CDR3: TGTGCCAGCAGCCTAGTAGGGGGACAGGATGCTTATGGCTACACCTTC. Protein sequence: CASSLVGGQDAYGYTF. The full variable domain, completed using reference TRBV5-6 and TRBJ1-2, is DAGVTQSPTHLIKTRGQQVTLRCSPKSGHDTVSWYQQALGQGPQFIFQYYEEEERQRGNFPDRFSGHQFPNYSSELNVNALLLGDSALYLCASSLVGGQDAYGYTFGSGTRLTVV.

As concerns this clonotype: One end of the junction varies from germline; a read error may be responsible. The V and J genes are TRBV7-3 and TRBJ2-3; no clear D. The CDR3 is 13 residues long. Per germline, CDR1 SGHTA and CDR2 FQGTGA. The CDR3 nucleotides are TGTGCCAGCAGTTTATTCGCGGCAGATACGCAGTGTTTT. Translating it yields CASSLFAADTQCF.

The V call is TRBV5-1, the J call TRBJ2-7; 7 bases are a match to TRBD1. V shed 3 bases and J 2 bases; nucleotides not matched to a gene: 5. CDR1 is SGHRS and CDR2 is YFSETQ in the germline V gene. The CDR3 has 14 amino acids. As DNA, the CDR3 is TGCGCCAGCAGCTATGGGACAGCCCCCTACGAGCAGTACTTC. Its translation: CASSYGTAPYEQYF.

This clonotype was counted many times. This may be a read error: a much more frequent sequence differs by one nucleotide. This sequence joins TRBV7-8 and TRBJ2-5; tentatively, D is TRBD2 (5 bases). Germline loops: CDR1 SGHVS, CDR2 FQNEAQ. This CDR3 contains 15 residues. The CDR3 protein is CASSIAGKPQETQHF. DNA for the CDR3: TGTGCCAGCTCCATTGCGGGCAAACCCCAAGAGACCCAGCACTTC.

This clonotype was seen repeatedly, ten times or more. V gene TRBV6-5 combines with J gene TRBJ1-2; 8 bases align to TRBD1. This CDR3 contains 15 residues. In germline, CDR1 is MNHEY, CDR2 SVGAGI. The V gene end was trimmed by 6 bases and the J gene end by 0 bases; junction bases not matched to a gene: 6. CDR3: CASRPGQAANYGYTF. In nucleotides, the CDR3 is TGTGCCAGCAGACCGGGACAGGCCGCTAACTATGGCTACACCTTC.

The rearrangement joins TRBV7-2 to TRBJ2-1; D may be TRBD2 (5 bases). The CDR3 consists of 15 residues. V gave up 4 bases and J gave up 9 bases, with 19 bases separating them. Germline lookup yields CDR1 SGHTA and CDR2 FQGNSA. The DNA of the CDR3 is TGTGCCAGCAGCTACCGGAGCTGGGGAGCCCGTGAGCAGTTCTTC. It translates to CASSYRSWGAREQFF.

The chain has TRBV7-8 and TRBJ1-2; possible D gene TRBD1, 6 bases. The germline gives CDR1 SGHVS, CDR2 FQNEAQ. The length of the CDR3 is 18 residues. The V gene lost 0 bases and the J gene lost 2 bases, with 19 bases spanning the gap. The CDR3 DNA sequence: TGTGCCAGCAGCTTAGCGCATGGGGGCAGGGGACCGAACTATGGCTACACCTTC. It is translated as CASSLAHGGRGPNYGYTF.

This clonotype rates as medium-sized. The rearrangement joins TRBV7-2 to TRBJ1-4; 7 bases line up with TRBD1. Trimming took 6 bases from V and 0 from J; bases not matched to a gene: 4. Germline V gene data show CDR1 as SGHTA and CDR2 as FQGNSA. The CDR3 is 15 amino acids. As DNA, the CDR3 is TGTGCCAGCAGTAACAGGGGATCAACTAATGAAAAACTGTTTTTT. Its translation: CASSNRGSTNEKLFF.

The chain combines TRBV20-1 with TRBJ1-2; D ambiguous. Trimming stripped 2 bases from V and 3 bases from J, with 7 bases between. This CDR3 region has 12 residues. Germline V gives CDR1 DFQATT, CDR2 SNEGSKA (reference sequence). The CDR3 sequence is CSARTDYYGYTF. The CDR3 DNA reads as TGCAGTGCTAGAACCGATTACTATGGCTACACCTTC.

This clonotype appeared once. The rearrangement links TRBV5-4 to TRBJ2-1; 9 nucleotides agree with TRBD1. V was pared by 4 bases and J by 5 bases, with 4 bases of the junction left unmatched. The germline gives CDR1 SGHNT, CDR2 YYREEE (reference sequence). CDR3 length: 14 amino acids. The CDR3 region has the DNA TGTGCCAGCAGCCCGGGGACAGGGCACAATGAGCAGTTCTTC. Translated: CASSPGTGHNEQFF.

This clonotype was observed many times. CDR3 DNA: TGCAGTGCTAGACGTGGACTAGCGGGGACCCAAGAGACCCAGTACTTC. This codes for CSARRGLAGTQETQYF. The chain has TRBV20-1 and TRBJ2-5; 12 nucleotides align to TRBD2. V trimming: 2 bases; J trimming: 1 base; junction bases outside the gene matches: 5. The CDR3 loop spans 16 amino acids. Germline loops: CDR1 DFQATT, CDR2 SNEGSKA (reference sequence).

The chain uses TRBV7-9 and TRBJ2-7; D not resolved. This CDR3 is 15 amino acids long. The V end lost 3 bases, the J end lost 5 bases, and 17 bases lay between the germline ends. Germline-derived CDR1 and CDR2 are SEHNR and FQNEAQ (reference sequence). The CDR3 loop is CASSFGFISRHEQYF. The CDR3 DNA follows: TGTGCCAGCAGCTTCGGGTTCATCAGCCGCCACGAGCAGTACTTC.

This chain joins TRBV20-1 and TRBJ2-3; D possibly corresponds to TRBD1 (6 bases). Germline-derived CDR1 and CDR2 are DFQATT and SNEGSKA (reference sequence). CDR3 length equals 15 residues. With 5 bases removed from V and 7 bases from J, the gap between germline ends came to 22 bases. Here the CDR3 reads CSARVRRSRGNTQYF. The CDR3 DNA follows: TGCAGTGCTCGGGTCCGCCGGAGCAGGGGAAATACGCAGTATTTT.